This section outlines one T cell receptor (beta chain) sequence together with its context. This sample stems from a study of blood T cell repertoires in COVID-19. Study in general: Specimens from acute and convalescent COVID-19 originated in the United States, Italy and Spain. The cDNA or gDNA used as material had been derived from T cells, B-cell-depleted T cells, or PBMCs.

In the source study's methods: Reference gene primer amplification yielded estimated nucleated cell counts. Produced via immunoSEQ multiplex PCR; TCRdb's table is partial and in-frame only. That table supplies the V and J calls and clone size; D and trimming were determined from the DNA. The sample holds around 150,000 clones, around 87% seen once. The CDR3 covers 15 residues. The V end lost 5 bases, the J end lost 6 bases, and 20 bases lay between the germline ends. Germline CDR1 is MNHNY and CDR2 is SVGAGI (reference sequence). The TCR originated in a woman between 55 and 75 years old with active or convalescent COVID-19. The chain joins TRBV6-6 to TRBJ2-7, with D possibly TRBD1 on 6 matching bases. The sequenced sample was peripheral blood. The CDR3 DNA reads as TGTGCCAGCAGTGGAGGCGTGCAGGGGCTGGGCGAGCAGTACTTC. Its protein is CASSGGVQGLGEQYF.